This T cell receptor beta chain came from a study of CD8+ T cells in alopecia areata. After isolation, RNA underwent reverse transcription to generate cDNA as the sequencing template. Clones were sequenced by immunoSEQ multiplex PCR, and TCRdb holds only the in-frame ones, with some missing. The sample has about 190,000 clones; just under 65% are singletons. Trimming shortened V by 5 bases and J by 2 bases, and 9 bases separated the two germline ends. CDR3 length equals 14 residues. The germline gives CDR1 PRHDT, CDR2 FYEKMQ (reference sequence). Treatment defined: oral pan-JAK inhibitor, 5-10 mg twice daily.

The sample here was CD4+ T cells sorted from blood, taken at week 49, from a patient treated with tofacitinib. This TCR was sampled from a human donor with alopecia areata. The V gene is TRBV13, the J gene TRBJ2-2; D is perhaps TRBD1 or TRBD2 (5 bases each). The CDR3 here is CASSTGTNTGELFF. The CDR3 DNA is TGTGCCAGCAGCACCGGGACCAACACCGGGGAGCTGTTTTTT.